The 27 T cell receptor beta chains reported below all come from one sample, sequenced in a study of OX40 agonist ivuxolimab in advanced cancers. Clones were read by immunoSEQ multiplex PCR, and TCRdb kept only the in-frame ones, dropping some. The sample contains roughly 90,000 clones, approximately 94% of which appear only once. The sequences come from CD4+ or CD8+ T cells sorted from blood, collected in a trial of the OX40 agonist ivuxolimab. Source of these receptors: an adult with an advanced solid tumor such as melanoma, head and neck, liver or kidney cancer.

The V and J genes are TRBV5-6 and TRBJ2-3, with D perhaps TRBD2 (6 bases). Looked up from germline, CDR1 is SGHDT and CDR2 is YYEEEE. V gave up 4 bases and J gave up 3 bases, with 12 bases separating them. The length of the CDR3 is 14 residues. Here the CDR3 reads CASSLPGETDTQYF. The CDR3 DNA follows: TGTGCCAGCAGCCTCCCGGGGGAGACAGATACGCAGTATTTT.

The chain uses TRBV11-2 and TRBJ1-1; D is perhaps TRBD1 (5 bases). The CDR3 totals 15 residues. Looked up from germline, CDR1 is SGHAT and CDR2 is FQNNGV. With 6 bases removed from V and 2 bases from J, the gap between germline ends came to 16 bases. The CDR3 sequence: CASRTIREGNTEAFF. CDR3 nucleotides: TGTGCCAGCAGGACAATCAGGGAGGGCAACACTGAAGCTTTCTTT.

The V call is TRBV9, the J call TRBJ2-2, with D unresolved. V lost 4 bases, J lost 7 bases, and 8 bases lay in between. Germline lookup yields CDR1 SGDLS and CDR2 YYNGEE. The CDR3 length is 12 residues. The CDR3 sequence: CASSRTDGELFF. The CDR3 DNA reads as TGTGCCAGCAGCCGGACCGACGGGGAGCTGTTTTTT.

This chain links TRBV13 with TRBJ2-5, with D possibly matching TRBD1 (5 bases). The CDR3 sequence is 13 residues long. The germline V gene has CDR1 PRHDT and CDR2 FYEKMQ (reference sequence). The V gene lost 5 bases and the J gene lost 4 bases, with 11 bases spanning the gap. The CDR3 loop reads CASSRTIGETQYF. DNA for the CDR3: TGTGCCAGCAGCCGGACAATCGGAGAGACCCAGTACTTC.

This sequence joins TRBV11-2 and TRBJ2-7; D uncertain. Trimming cost V 6 bases and J 4 bases, with 4 bases left between them. Germline V gives CDR1 SGHAT, CDR2 FQNNGV. The CDR3 spans 10 residues. The CDR3 here is CASSSYEQYF. In DNA form, the CDR3 reads TGTGCCAGCAGTTCGTACGAGCAGTACTTC.

This CDR3 is CASSPRGGYEQYF. The CDR3 DNA sequence: TGTGCCAGCAGTCCCCGGGGGGGCTACGAGCAGTACTTC. This chain joins TRBV27 and TRBJ2-7; 8 nucleotides align to TRBD2. Germline V gene data show CDR1 as MNHEY and CDR2 as SMNVEV (reference sequence). V was pared by 5 bases and J by 3 bases, with 3 bases of the junction left unmatched. The CDR3 extends over 13 amino acids.

With regard to this clone: At the DNA level, this CDR3 is encoded by other sequences in the same sample as well. J is TRBJ2-7 and V is TRBV7-3, with 9 bases matching TRBD2. V trimming: 2 bases; J trimming: 1 base; junction bases outside the gene matches: 0. This CDR3 is 14 amino acids long. The germline V gene has CDR1 SGHTA and CDR2 FQGTGA. CDR3 DNA: TGTGCCAGCAGCTTAGCGGGAGGGTCCTACGAGCAGTACTTC. This sequence encodes CASSLAGGSYEQYF.

This chain uses TRBV9 with TRBJ2-2, with D tentatively TRBD1 (7 bases). The CDR3 covers 17 residues. Germline values: CDR1 SGDLS, CDR2 YYNGEE. The V gene lost 4 bases and the J gene lost 1 base, with 17 bases spanning the gap. The DNA of the CDR3 is TGTGCCAGCAGCCCGGTAGCAGGGGGGCAGAACACCGGGGAGCTGTTTTTT. This codes for CASSPVAGGQNTGELFF.

The V call is TRBV19, the J call TRBJ2-1; 12 bases are shared with TRBD2. This CDR3 has 14 amino acids. With 5 bases clipped from V and 15 bases from J, the junction kept 11 bases outside the gene matches. The germline V gene encodes CDR1 LNHDA and CDR2 SQIVND (reference sequence). The CDR3 DNA reads as TGTGCCAGTAGTCCGGGGACTAGCGGGTTGGGGGGGTTCTTC. It encodes CASSPGTSGLGGFF.

This rearrangement joins TRBV29-1 to TRBJ2-7; TRBD1 or TRBD2 may be the D gene (5 bases each). CDR3 length equals 13 residues. CDR1 and CDR2 (germline): SQVTM, ANQGSEA. V lost 1 base and J 3 bases, leaving 10 bases between the germline ends. As DNA, the CDR3 is TGCAGCGTTGAAGTTTTGGGGGACTACGAGCAGTACTTC. Protein: CSVEVLGDYEQYF.

The gene calls are TRBV7-8 and TRBJ1-1; D remains ambiguous. CDR1 is SGHVS and CDR2 is FQNEAQ in the germline V gene. With 2 bases removed from V and 2 bases from J, the gap between germline ends came to 9 bases. CDR3 length: 14 amino acids. The CDR3 sequence is CASSLLDANTEAFF. The CDR3 bases are TGTGCCAGCAGCTTACTGGACGCAAACACTGAAGCTTTCTTT.

V and J are TRBV5-1 and TRBJ2-1, with 10 bases that match TRBD2. Germline values: CDR1 SGHRS, CDR2 YFSETQ. V was clipped by 0 bases and J by 0 bases; unmatched bases: 3. The CDR3 extends over 17 amino acids. The CDR3, as DNA: TGCGCCAGCAGCTTGGATATAGCGGGGGGCTCCTACAATGAGCAGTTCTTC. Translation: CASSLDIAGGSYNEQFF.

The chain couples TRBV19 to TRBJ1-1; D gene ambiguous. The CDR3 covers 14 residues. V dropped 3 bases and J dropped 0 bases, with 8 bases sitting between them. Germline V gives CDR1 LNHDA, CDR2 SQIVND (reference sequence). The CDR3 is CASSMEFMNTEAFF. For the CDR3, the DNA is TGTGCCAGTAGTATGGAGTTTATGAACACTGAAGCTTTCTTT.

The chain couples TRBV6-5 to TRBJ1-2; 8 nucleotides agree with TRBD1. V shed 11 bases and J 2 bases; nucleotides not matched to a gene: 10. Per the germline V gene, CDR1 is MNHEY and CDR2 is SVGAGI. This CDR3 has 14 residues. For the CDR3, the DNA is TGTGCCTGCCGGGGGGACAGGTGGAACTATGGCTACACCTTC. Protein product: CACRGDRWNYGYTF.

The chain carries TRBV2 and TRBJ1-1; no clear D. The V end was cut by 6 bases, the J end by 0 bases, with 17 bases between. The length of the CDR3 is 16 residues. Germline CDR1 and CDR2: SNHLY and FYNNEI. CDR3 region: CASSQTRFKLNTEAFF. The CDR3 DNA follows: TGTGCCAGCAGCCAAACACGGTTTAAGTTGAACACTGAAGCTTTCTTT.

The V call is TRBV27, the J call TRBJ2-7; D possibly corresponds to TRBD2 (7 bases). The V gene's germline CDR1 is MNHEY and CDR2 SMNVEV (reference sequence). Trimming removed 6 bases from V and 5 bases from J, with 14 bases in between. The length of the CDR3 is 13 residues. In DNA, the CDR3 is TGTGCCAGCAGCTCAGGGAGGGGGAACGAGCAGTACTTC. It yields the protein CASSSGRGNEQYF.

V and J are TRBV27 and TRBJ2-2; no reliable D call. The V end was cut by 8 bases, the J end by 7 bases, with 11 bases between. The CDR3 is made up of 12 amino acids. From germline, CDR1 is MNHEY and CDR2 SMNVEV (reference sequence). CDR3 in amino acids: CASRPSGGELFF. DNA for the CDR3: TGTGCCAGCCGGCCTTCAGGCGGGGAGCTGTTTTTT.

The rearrangement joins TRBV9 to TRBJ1-2; TRBD1 aligns across 9 bases. The V and J ends lost 5 bases and 1 base, in that order; junction bases with no gene match: 9. CDR1 and CDR2 from the germline V gene are SGDLS and YYNGEE. The length of the CDR3 is 16 residues. The DNA of the CDR3 is TGTGCCAGCAGGGATGACAGGGGGGTTATTAACTATGGCTACACCTTC. Protein sequence: CASRDDRGVINYGYTF. Full variable domain (missing parts from reference TRBV9 and TRBJ1-2): DSGVTQTPKHLITATGQRVTLRCSPRSGDLSVYWYQQSLDQGLQFLIQYYNGEERAKGNILERFSAQQFPDLHSELNLSSLELGDSALYFCASRDDRGVINYGYTFGSGTRLTVV.

This rearrangement joins TRBV10-2 to TRBJ1-2, with 9 nucleotides matching TRBD1. CDR1 and CDR2 from the germline V gene are WSHSY and SAAADI. The J segment lost 8 bases and the V segment lost 0 bases, leaving 4 bases of the junction unmatched. The CDR3 covers 14 residues. The chain's CDR3 is CASSESRTGVGYTF. DNA of the CDR3: TGCGCCAGCAGTGAGTCCAGGACAGGGGTCGGCTACACCTTC.

The chain employs TRBV9 and TRBJ2-1; 9 bases agree with TRBD1. CDR3 length: 15 residues. Germline values: CDR1 SGDLS, CDR2 YYNGEE. J was trimmed by 6 bases and V by 3 bases; bases with no gene match: 7. The CDR3 bases are TGTGCCAGCAGCGGGGGACAGGGATCAACCAATGAGCAGTTCTTC. Its translation: CASSGGQGSTNEQFF.

The chain employs TRBV14 and TRBJ1-2, with D unresolved. The V end was cut by 0 bases, the J end by 3 bases, with 8 bases between. The CDR3 has 14 amino acids. CDR1 is SGHDN, CDR2 FVKESK, per germline. The CDR3 sequence is CASSQERGYYGYTF. As DNA, the CDR3 is TGTGCCAGCAGCCAAGAACGGGGTTACTATGGCTACACCTTC.

V gene TRBV11-2 combines with J gene TRBJ1-2; possible D gene TRBD1, 5 bases. The ends were cut back, 4 bases at V and 0 bases at J, with 18 bases in the middle. The CDR3 runs to 17 residues. CDR1 and CDR2 (germline): SGHAT, FQNNGV. The CDR3 is CASSSVTRGPPNYGYTF. As DNA, the CDR3 is TGTGCCAGCAGCTCAGTAACCCGGGGCCCACCTAACTATGGCTACACCTTC.

This chain joins TRBV4-1 and TRBJ2-5; TRBD1 or TRBD2 may be the D gene (5 bases each). Germline CDR1 is MGHRA and CDR2 is YSYEKL. The germline V and J ends were trimmed by 0 bases and 2 bases, with 7 bases remaining between them. The CDR3 has 14 residues. CDR3 in DNA: TGCGCCAGCAGCCAAGATTGGGGGCAAGAGACCCAGTACTTC. Translation: CASSQDWGQETQYF.

The chain's CDR3 is CASSSDRGNQPQHF. CDR3 coding DNA: TGTGCCAGCAGCTCCGACAGAGGCAATCAGCCCCAGCATTTT. This chain uses TRBV28 with TRBJ1-5; maybe TRBD1 (5 bases). The germline V gene has CDR1 MDHEN and CDR2 SYDVKM. V lost 6 bases and J 2 bases, leaving 11 bases between the germline ends. The CDR3 sequence is 14 residues long.

V gene TRBV19 combines with J gene TRBJ2-3; the D is unclear. V was cut by 2 bases and J by 3 bases, with 9 bases left in between. Germline loops: CDR1 LNHDA, CDR2 SQIVND (reference sequence). The CDR3 covers 14 residues. The CDR3 DNA sequence: TGTGCCAGTAGTATAATACGACGGACAGATACGCAGTATTTT. Protein sequence: CASSIIRRTDTQYF.

The chain recombines TRBV2 with TRBJ1-1, with 7 nucleotides matching TRBD1. CDR3 size: 11 residues. J lost 6 bases, V lost 11 bases, and 6 bases had no gene match. Germline CDR1 is SNHLY and CDR2 is FYNNEI. CDR3 loop: CAVLGTAEAFF. The DNA for the CDR3 is TGTGCCGTACTAGGGACAGCTGAAGCTTTCTTT.

The DNA for the CDR3 is TGTGCCAGCAGCTTAGAGTCAGGAGGGCCTGATGGCTACACCTTC. This gives the protein CASSLESGGPDGYTF. The chain is built from TRBV7-9 and TRBJ1-2; no definite D call. The V end lost 1 base, the J end lost 6 bases, and 15 bases lay between the germline ends. The germline gives CDR1 SEHNR, CDR2 FQNEAQ (reference sequence). This CDR3 comprises 15 residues.